The sequence of this TCR beta chain was determined in a study of T cell changes during pregnancy in multiple sclerosis. Germline V lookup: CDR1 SNHLY, CDR2 FYNNEI. The CDR3 runs to 15 residues. V shed 8 bases and J 0 bases; nucleotides not matched to a gene: 9. Only in-frame clones appear in the TCRdb table, and some are missing; sequencing was by immunoSEQ multiplex PCR. The table records some 60,000 clones, around 91% of them present only once. V and J are TRBV2 and TRBJ1-1, with 7 bases fitting TRBD1. The source of this sequence is a female donor with multiple sclerosis, enrolled in a pregnancy study. The material was peripheral blood, obtained after pregnancy. Here the CDR3 reads CASLREGQLNTEAFF. In DNA form, the CDR3 reads TGTGCCAGCCTCCGGGAGGGACAGCTGAACACTGAAGCTTTCTTT.